This T cell receptor (beta chain) was sequenced in a study of CD8 T cells in acute hepatitis C reinfection listed by TCRdb under 2021. With respect to the entire study: The study profiled the TCRbeta repertoire of CD8+ T cells specific for the HCV NS3-1073 epitope during acute infection and after viral clearance. Paired acute and follow-up samples were contributed by four spontaneous resolvers. From 4 spontaneous resolvers and roughly 6 chronically infected subjects, acute samples were collected within 168 days of the estimated infection date.

What this sample's time point label stands for: acute HCV infection, within 168 days of estimated infection date. The HCV-specific TCR repertoires were analyzed directly ex vivo, and the sequenced cells were not first expanded in vitro. Enrolled in the Montreal Hepatitis C Cohort (HEPCO) in Canada, the donors were people who inject drugs, and these donors were followed every 3 months. Acute primary HCV infection was defined as a positive HCV RNA or antibody test after a negative test within the previous 24 weeks. HCV-specific cells were stained using a PE-labeled tetramer loaded with the NS3 peptide spanning residues 1073-1081. Antibodies against CD3, CD8 and CD45RO were used for surface staining, and dead cells were excluded with an aqua fixable dye. About six subjects who developed chronic infection, defined as HCV RNA positivity at 24 weeks, were also included in the cohort. Negative selection by means of the MACS CD8+ T cell Isolation Kit yielded CD8+ T cells from peripheral blood mononuclear cells recovered from cryopreservation by thawing. A BD FACSAria II cell sorter was used for cell sorting.

As to this clone: Qualities for individual bases were not recorded, and no much larger clone is one base off.

CDR1 and CDR2 are drawn from the germline V gene: MNHEY, SVGAGI. Including cysteine and phenylalanine, the CDR3 has 15 amino acids. The DNA shown is the 45-base CDR3, in frame from base 1. Unmatched junction bases come to 11, with V trimmed by 6 bases and J by 3 bases. Study-wide conclusions, independent of this receptor: Diversity in the NS3-1073 specific repertoires was high, and no significant differences in diversity emerged among acute resolver, follow-up resolver and acute chronic samples. Because bulk sequencing covered only the TCRbeta chain, the alphabeta pairing of the public clonotypes could not be determined. Preferential use of the TRBV04 and TRBV06 gene families was observed in all groups, and this preferential usage was not explained by overrepresentation in the naive pool. NS3-1073 specific cells were too rare to sort in chronically infected subjects, so no follow-up repertoires exist for those subjects. Over ten public clonotypes were found regardless of outcome; one public clonotype used V04-02/J02-02. It was rare for CDR3 sequences to be shared with other epitopes, and exact matching may have been limited by differing sequencing approaches.

Genomic DNA was extracted from FACS-sorted cells, and TCRbeta chain sequencing was performed through the commercial immunoSEQ service. Concerning the study's data processing: ImmunoSEQ Analyzer software v3.0 and R v3.5.1 were used to analyze the repertoire data. Only productive rearrangements were analyzed, because sequences with stop codons or out-of-frame rearrangements were removed. Simpson diversity, Shannon entropy, CDR3 length and nucleotide addition metrics were supplied by the sequencing provider. Clonotypes were categorized by frequency as dominant, sub-dominant, low or lowest abundance, and clonotypes below 0.1% were excluded from most analyses. A CDR3 amino acid clonotype was designated public if detected in at least two subjects at a cumulative frequency of at least 0.5%. In TCRdb, the immuneACCESS table is reduced to in-frame sequences with V and J assigned. These tables do not hold every clone; where another copy was compared, an unresolved V gene accounts for under half, and the others remain unexplained. The V and J calls and clone size come from that table; D and trimming were worked out from the DNA. The sample yields about 3,900 clones; roughly 41% were counted once. The ten top clones hold about 8.7% of the sample.

Rearrangement joined TRBV6-5 to TRBJ2-7, with 7 bases matching TRBD1. The sequences come from HCV NS3-1073 tetramer-sorted CD8+ T cells from PBMCs, collected during acute infection. Interpreted using the paper, the cell subset or site label stands for: FACS-sorted NS3-1073 tetramer+ CD8+ T cells. The receptor's source is a man aged 30-40 years with chronic hepatitis C. The CDR3 loop reads CASSELTTGDYEQYF. The sequenced DNA is TGTGCCAGCAGCGAACTGACCACAGGGGACTACGAGCAGTACTTC.